This T cell receptor beta chain was identified during a study of cytomegalovirus exposure and HLA in healthy donors. The PCR was carried out with 60 Vbeta primers and 13 Jbeta primers. Sequenced by immunoSEQ multiplex PCR; TCRdb stores in-frame clones only, minus some. The data show over 100,000 clones, about 75% seen once. This clone has more than one count but fewer than ten. Germline lookup yields CDR1 LNHDA and CDR2 SQIVND (reference sequence). V was shortened by 6 bases and J by 7 bases, with 12 bases between the two germline ends. CDR3 size: 13 residues. This TCR came from a woman aged 40 to 55 in good health and CMV-seronegative. V is TRBV19 and J is TRBJ2-2, with TRBD1 as a possible D gene (6 bases). Sequenced: PBMCs. The DNA for the CDR3 is TGTGCCAGTAGGGTCACGGACAGCGGGGAGCTGTTTTTT. Amino acid sequence: CASRVTDSGELFF.